This passage covers 17 T cell receptor beta chains from one sample sequenced in a study of beta chain features in type 1 diabetes. General study findings and limits: Shortening of TCRB CDR3s, moderate but significant, appeared in all four CD4+ subsets of Type 1 diabetes patients.

These receptors' antigens are unknown. All of the isolated RNA was reverse transcribed, so expressed TCRB transcripts were sequenced. Data came from immunoSEQ multiplex PCR; TCRdb stores just in-frame clones and leaves some out. This table has some 660,000 clones, around an eighth appearing once. The material sequenced was naive CD4+ T cells from blood. The receptors shown here come from a man between 18 and 35 years old with type 1 diabetes.

The table lists this clone with a few counts. V is TRBV12-5 and J is TRBJ2-3; 9 nucleotides line up with TRBD2. The CDR3 consists of 17 residues. J was trimmed by 0 bases and V by 2 bases; bases with no gene match: 6. Germline CDR1 LGHNT, CDR2 FRNRAP. Here the CDR3 DNA reads TGTGCTAGTGGTTTGTCTACGACTAGCGGAAGCACAGATACGCAGTATTTT. Its protein product is CASGLSTTSGSTDTQYF.

V gene TRBV30 combines with J gene TRBJ2-3; the D gene could be TRBD1 or TRBD2 (5 bases each). The CDR3 extends over 14 amino acids. Germline lookup yields CDR1 GTSNPN and CDR2 SVGIG (reference sequence). Between the trimmed V and J ends, which lost 2 bases and 7 bases, there was a span of 16 bases. The CDR3 region has the DNA TGTGCCTGGAGTACTTCTCCTTGGGGGAATACGCAGTATTTT. Translating gives CAWSTSPWGNTQYF.

V and J are TRBV9 and TRBJ2-7; 11 bases are shared with TRBD2. This CDR3 comprises 17 residues. Germline values: CDR1 SGDLS, CDR2 YYNGEE. The V segment lost 0 bases and the J segment 3 bases; nucleotides outside the gene matches: 8. The CDR3 DNA is TGTGCCAGCAGCGTAGATGGGACTAGCGGATCCAACTACGAGCAGTACTTC. It translates to CASSVDGTSGSNYEQYF.

A single count supports this clone. The chain couples TRBV4-1 to TRBJ1-2; tentative D call: TRBD1 (5 bases). CDR1 and CDR2 (germline): MGHRA, YSYEKL. CDR3 size: 13 residues. Trimming removed 4 bases at V and 3 bases at J, with 9 bases between. The CDR3 is CASSLGTDYGYTF. The CDR3 DNA is TGCGCCAGCAGCCTCGGGACGGACTATGGCTACACCTTC.

The chain carries TRBV6-5 and TRBJ1-2; no reliable D call. Germline loops: CDR1 MNHEY, CDR2 SVGAGI. V lost 8 bases, J lost 8 bases, and 12 bases lay in between. The CDR3 extends over 11 amino acids. In DNA form, the CDR3 reads TGTGCCAGCGGTTCAGCCCGAGGCTACACCTTC. Translated, it gives CASGSARGYTF.

The chain combines TRBV2 with TRBJ1-1; tentative D call: TRBD1 (5 bases). The CDR3 is 14 residues long. V was clipped by 6 bases and J by 3 bases, with 14 bases between them. Germline V gene sequence: CDR1 SNHLY, CDR2 FYNNEI. Here the CDR3 reads CASRAGRKDTEAFF. In DNA, the CDR3 is TGTGCCAGCAGGGCGGGACGGAAGGACACTGAAGCTTTCTTT.

This clone has only a few counts. This chain links TRBV28 with TRBJ1-6; no definite D call. Germline-derived CDR1 and CDR2 are MDHEN and SYDVKM. V lost 5 bases and J lost 7, with 9 bases in between. This CDR3 has 13 amino acids. CDR3 sequence (DNA): TGTGCCAGCAGTCTTACAGAGAATTCACCCCTCCACTTT. This sequence encodes CASSLTENSPLHF.

The gene calls are TRBV28 and TRBJ2-4, with 9 nucleotides matching TRBD1. The V gene's germline CDR1 is MDHEN and CDR2 SYDVKM. Trimming at V came to 6 bases and at J to 7 bases, leaving 10 bases not matched to a gene. This CDR3 is 15 amino acids long. The CDR3: CASSLSGTGLNIQYF. CDR3 sequence (DNA): TGTGCCAGCAGCCTCAGTGGGACAGGGTTGAACATTCAGTACTTC. Combining the CDR3 with reference TRBV28 and TRBJ2-4 gives the whole variable domain DVKVTQSSRYLVKRTGEKVFLECVQDMDHENMFWYRQDPGLGLRLIYFSYDVKMKEKGDIPEGYSVSREKKERFSLILESASTNQTSMYLCASSLSGTGLNIQYFGAGTRLSVL.

The rearrangement links TRBV28 to TRBJ2-1; 8 nucleotides agree with TRBD2. The CDR3 runs 17 residues. Germline loops: CDR1 MDHEN, CDR2 SYDVKM. V lost 1 base and J lost 5; bases outside the gene matches: 10. This chain's CDR3 is CASSLSQTSASNNEQFF. The CDR3 nucleotides are TGTGCCAGCAGTTTATCTCAGACTAGCGCCTCTAACAATGAGCAGTTCTTC.

This clone came up a few times. The J gene is TRBJ2-1, the V gene TRBV7-2; D not certain. V gave up 5 bases and J gave up 10 bases, with 18 bases separating them. CDR1 is SGHTA, CDR2 FQGNSA, per germline. The CDR3 covers 14 residues. CDR3 sequence reads: CASSPWEAPREQFF. The DNA of the CDR3 is TGTGCCAGCAGCCCTTGGGAAGCGCCGAGAGAGCAGTTCTTC.

This chain links TRBV4-3 with TRBJ1-2; D remains ambiguous. V lost 1 base to trimming and J lost 4 bases, with 13 bases between them. The CDR3 runs to 15 residues. CDR1 and CDR2 from the germline V gene are LGHNA and YSLEER. Here the CDR3 DNA reads TGCGCCAGCAGCCAAGTAGGCAGACCGTTCTATGGCTACACCTTC. Its protein product is CASSQVGRPFYGYTF.

This clone came up a few times. The chain links TRBV7-9 to TRBJ2-5; D uncertain. The CDR3 has 13 residues. CDR1 and CDR2 from the germline V gene are SEHNR and FQNEAQ (reference sequence). The V gene lost 5 bases and the J gene lost 7 bases, with 14 bases spanning the gap. DNA of the CDR3: TGTGCCAGCAGCCCGGACGGTGGCGGGACCCAGTACTTC. Amino acid sequence: CASSPDGGGTQYF.

The CDR3 region has the DNA TGTGCCAGCAGCCCTCTTGGGGCGAAGCTGTTTTTT. It codes for CASSPLGAKLFF. The V call is TRBV27, the J call TRBJ2-2; a weak D match, TRBD1 (5 bases). This CDR3 has 12 residues. Germline loops: CDR1 MNHEY, CDR2 SMNVEV (reference sequence). V dropped 6 bases and J dropped 12 bases, with 14 bases sitting between them.

This chain uses TRBV6-6 with TRBJ2-7; TRBD1 agrees at 10 bases. The length of the CDR3 is 15 residues. Trimming at V came to 5 bases and at J to 5 bases, leaving 9 bases not matched to a gene. The germline gives CDR1 MNHNY, CDR2 SVGAGI (reference sequence). The CDR3 protein is CASSPPGQGSDEQYF. Written as DNA, the CDR3 is TGTGCCAGCAGTCCGCCGGGACAGGGGTCCGACGAGCAGTACTTC.

This clone came up a few times. The chain combines TRBV5-1 with TRBJ2-5; D is possibly TRBD1 (5 bases). Germline-derived CDR1 and CDR2 are SGHRS and YFSETQ. This CDR3 is 14 amino acids long. The ends were cut back, 0 bases at V and 3 bases at J, with 9 bases in the middle. The CDR3 DNA follows: TGCGCCAGCAGCTTGGCCTTGACAGAAGAGACCCAGTACTTC. Translated: CASSLALTEETQYF.

This clone has a handful of counts. The chain recombines TRBV7-2 with TRBJ2-7, with D unclear. CDR1 and CDR2 (germline): SGHTA, FQGNSA. V was trimmed by 2 bases and J by 0 bases, leaving 8 bases between them. CDR3 length: 14 amino acids. CDR3 sequence: CASSLSRVSYEQYF. CDR3 bases: TGTGCCAGCAGCTTAAGCCGCGTCTCCTACGAGCAGTACTTC.

This chain connects TRBV29-1 to TRBJ2-1; weak D call: TRBD2 (6 bases). Germline loops: CDR1 SQVTM, CDR2 ANQGSEA. This CDR3 comprises 13 residues. The V end was cut by 3 bases, the J end by 7 bases, with 13 bases between. This CDR3 is CSVEEFGGNEQFF. DNA for the CDR3: TGCAGCGTTGAGGAGTTTGGGGGGAATGAGCAGTTCTTC.